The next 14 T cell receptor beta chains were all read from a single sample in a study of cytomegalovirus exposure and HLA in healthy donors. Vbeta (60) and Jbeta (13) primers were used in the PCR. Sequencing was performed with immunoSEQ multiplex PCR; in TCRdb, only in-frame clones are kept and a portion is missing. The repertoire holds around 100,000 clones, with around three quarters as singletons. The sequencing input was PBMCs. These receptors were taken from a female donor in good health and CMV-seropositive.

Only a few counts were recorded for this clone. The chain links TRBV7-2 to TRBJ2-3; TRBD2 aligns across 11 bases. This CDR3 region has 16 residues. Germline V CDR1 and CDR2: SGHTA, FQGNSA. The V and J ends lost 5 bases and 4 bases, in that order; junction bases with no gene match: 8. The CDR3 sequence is CASSTRLAGRADTQYF. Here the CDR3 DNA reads TGTGCCAGCAGCACCCGACTAGCGGGGCGTGCAGATACGCAGTATTTT.

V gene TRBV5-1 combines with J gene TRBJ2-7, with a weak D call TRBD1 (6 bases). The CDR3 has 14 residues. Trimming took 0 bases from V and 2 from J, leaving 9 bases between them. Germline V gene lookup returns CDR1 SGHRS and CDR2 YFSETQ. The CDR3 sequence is CASSLEDRAYEQYF. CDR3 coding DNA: TGCGCCAGCAGCTTGGAGGACAGAGCCTACGAGCAGTACTTC.

The CDR3 nucleotides read TGTGCCAGCAGCTTTCACGGGACACGGACCTACGAGCAGTACTTC. Its translation is CASSFHGTRTYEQYF. The chain is built from TRBV11-2 and TRBJ2-5; possible D gene TRBD1, 6 bases. Gene TRBJ2-7 matches the end of the DNA better, so the J call may be wrong. Germline CDR1 reads SGHAT; CDR2 reads FQNNGV. This CDR3 comprises 15 residues.

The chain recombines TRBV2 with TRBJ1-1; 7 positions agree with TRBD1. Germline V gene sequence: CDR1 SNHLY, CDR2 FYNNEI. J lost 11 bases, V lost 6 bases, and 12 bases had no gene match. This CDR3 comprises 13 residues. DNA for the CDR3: TGTGCCAGCAGCCTCGACAGGGAAGGGTGGGCTTTCTTT. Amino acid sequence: CASSLDREGWAFF.

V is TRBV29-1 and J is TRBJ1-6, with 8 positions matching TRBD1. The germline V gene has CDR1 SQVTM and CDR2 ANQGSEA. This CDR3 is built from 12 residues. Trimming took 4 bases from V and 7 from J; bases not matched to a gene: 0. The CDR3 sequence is CSVGTGNSPLHF. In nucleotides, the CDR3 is TGCAGCGTTGGGACAGGGAATTCACCCCTCCACTTT.

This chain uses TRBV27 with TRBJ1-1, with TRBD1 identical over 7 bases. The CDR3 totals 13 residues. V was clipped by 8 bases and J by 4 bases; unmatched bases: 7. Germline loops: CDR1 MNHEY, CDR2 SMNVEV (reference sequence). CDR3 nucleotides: TGTGCCAGCTCCTATACAGGGGCCACTGAAGCTTTCTTT. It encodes CASSYTGATEAFF.

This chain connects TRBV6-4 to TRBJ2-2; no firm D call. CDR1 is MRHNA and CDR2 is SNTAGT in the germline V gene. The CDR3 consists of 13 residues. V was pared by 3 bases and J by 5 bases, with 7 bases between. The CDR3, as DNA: TGTGCCAGCAGTGAGGCGCGGACCGGGGAGCTGTTTTTT. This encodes CASSEARTGELFF.

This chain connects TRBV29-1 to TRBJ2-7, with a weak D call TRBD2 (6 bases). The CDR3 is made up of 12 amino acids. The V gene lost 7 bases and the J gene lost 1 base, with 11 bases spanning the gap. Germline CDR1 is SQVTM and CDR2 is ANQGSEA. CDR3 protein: CSAGEVSYEQYF. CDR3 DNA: TGCAGCGCGGGAGAGGTTTCCTACGAGCAGTACTTC.

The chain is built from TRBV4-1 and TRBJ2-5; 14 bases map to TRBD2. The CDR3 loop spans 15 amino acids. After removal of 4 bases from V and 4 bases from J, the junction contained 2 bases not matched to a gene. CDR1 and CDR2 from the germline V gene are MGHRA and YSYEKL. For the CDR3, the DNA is TGCGCCAGCAGCCTCGGGACTAGCGGGAGAGAGACCCAGTACTTC. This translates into CASSLGTSGRETQYF.

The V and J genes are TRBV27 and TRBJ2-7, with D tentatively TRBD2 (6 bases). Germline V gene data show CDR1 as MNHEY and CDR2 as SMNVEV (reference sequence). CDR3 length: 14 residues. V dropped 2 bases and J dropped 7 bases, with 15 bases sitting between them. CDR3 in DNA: TGTGCCAGCAGTTTAAGTGGCACGGGGGTGGAGCAGTACTTC. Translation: CASSLSGTGVEQYF.

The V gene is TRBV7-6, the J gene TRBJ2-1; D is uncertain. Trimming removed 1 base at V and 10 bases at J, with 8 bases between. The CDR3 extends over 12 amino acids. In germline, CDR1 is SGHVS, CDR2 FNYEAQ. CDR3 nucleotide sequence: TGTGCCAGCAGCTTAGGGGCCCGCGAGCAGTTCTTC. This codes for CASSLGAREQFF.

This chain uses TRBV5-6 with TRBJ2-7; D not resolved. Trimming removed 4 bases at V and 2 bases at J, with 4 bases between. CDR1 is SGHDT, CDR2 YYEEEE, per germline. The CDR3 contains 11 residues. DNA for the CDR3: TGTGCCAGCAGCGCGCCCTACGAGCAGTACTTC. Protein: CASSAPYEQYF.

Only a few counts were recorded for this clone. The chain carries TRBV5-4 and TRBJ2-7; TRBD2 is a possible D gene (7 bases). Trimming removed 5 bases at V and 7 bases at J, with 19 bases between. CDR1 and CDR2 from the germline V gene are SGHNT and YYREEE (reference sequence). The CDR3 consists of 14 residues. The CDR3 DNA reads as TGTGCCAGCAGTGGGGGGGGCCTCCTTGGGGAGCAGTACTTC. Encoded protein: CASSGGGLLGEQYF. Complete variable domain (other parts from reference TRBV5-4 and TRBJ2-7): ETGVTQSPTHLIKTRGQQVTLRCSSQSGHNTVSWYQQALGQGPQFIFQYYREEENGRGNFPPRFSGLQFPNYSSELNVNALELDDSALYLCASSGGGLLGEQYFGPGTRLTVT.

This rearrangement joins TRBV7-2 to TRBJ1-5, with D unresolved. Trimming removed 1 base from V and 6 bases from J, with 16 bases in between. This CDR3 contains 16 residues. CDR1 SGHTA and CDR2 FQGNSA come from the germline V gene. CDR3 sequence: CASSLVEGLAAQPQHF. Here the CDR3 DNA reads TGTGCCAGCAGCTTAGTTGAGGGATTAGCAGCTCAGCCCCAGCATTTT.